The 3 T cell receptor beta chains presented below share a single source sample, sequenced in a study of early T cells in non-severe SARS-CoV-2 infection. MiXCR, run by TCRdb on the 5' RACE reads, gives a single entry per CDR3 protein. The top ten hold approximately 11% of the sample, which has about 29,000 distinct CDR3 sequences, 5% seen once. Material: whole blood. The receptors come from an adult who was a healthcare worker with PCR-confirmed SARS-CoV-2 infection or an uninfected control (not recorded which).

The J gene is TRBJ2-7, the V gene TRBV14; a weak D match, TRBD2 (5 bases). The CDR3 contains 11 residues. V lost 3 bases and J 9 bases, leaving 9 bases between the germline ends. CDR1 is SGHDN, CDR2 FVKESK, per germline. CDR3 in amino acids: CASSHGEGQYF. The CDR3 DNA is TGTGCCAGCAGCCACGGGGAAGGGCAGTACTTC.

This clonotype was seen repeatedly, ten times or more. The chain combines TRBV7-2 with TRBJ1-2; 8 positions match TRBD1. V was clipped by 4 bases and J by 3 bases; unmatched bases: 4. This CDR3 spans 14 amino acids. Germline V gene data show CDR1 as SGHTA and CDR2 as FQGNSA. CDR3 nucleotides: TGTGCCAGCAGCTCACAGGGGGTCGACTATGGCTACACCTTC. This gives the protein CASSSQGVDYGYTF.

The gene calls are TRBV6-6 and TRBJ1-2; no clear D. Germline V lookup: CDR1 MNHNY, CDR2 SVGAGI (reference sequence). CDR3 length: 13 residues. The V end lost 6 bases, the J end lost 4 bases, and 12 bases lay between the germline ends. The CDR3 coding sequence is TGTGCCAGCAGCCAAGAGCCCGTCTATGGCTACACCTTC. Translating it yields CASSQEPVYGYTF.